Shown below are 8 T cell receptor beta chains from a single sample sequenced in a study of lymphopenia after photon versus proton radiotherapy. TCRdb's copy holds only in-frame clones and misses some; the assay was immunoSEQ multiplex PCR. The repertoire holds tens of thousands of clones, around 90% seen once, with around 9% in the top ten. Sequences were derived from peripheral blood, sampled from a patient treated with proton-based radiotherapy. These receptors were taken from a woman in her 70s with pancreatic cancer. Some clones in this sample may be carry-over from other donors' samples.

The chain has TRBV21-1 and TRBJ2-1. TRBV21-1 has pseudogene status. There are 13 residues in the CDR3. The CDR3 DNA reads as TGTGCCAGCAAGGGACCTTATCACAATGAGCAGTTCTTC. It specifies CASKGPYHNEQFF.

This chain joins TRBV10-3 and TRBJ1-4; 7 bases fit TRBD1. The CDR3 has 16 residues. Germline V gene sequence: CDR1 ENHRY, CDR2 SYGVKD. With V trimmed by 3 bases and J by 6 bases, 10 bases remained unmatched. CDR3 region: CAISESPDRNYEKLFF. The CDR3 DNA sequence: TGTGCCATCAGTGAATCCCCGGACAGGAACTATGAAAAACTGTTTTTT.

The chain recombines TRBV19 with TRBJ1-2; D possibly corresponds to TRBD1 (5 bases). The CDR3 runs 14 residues. CDR1 and CDR2 (germline): LNHDA, SQIVND (reference sequence). V was pared by 9 bases and J by 1 base, with 15 bases between. CDR3 DNA sequence: TGTGCCAGCCGGAGTGCGGGGGGTAACTATGGCTACACCTTC. It codes for CASRSAGGNYGYTF.

This chain connects TRBV5-1 to TRBJ2-1, with 9 bases matching TRBD1. This CDR3 has 18 amino acids. The junction had 14 bases not matched to a gene; V was cut back by 0 bases and J by 7 bases. CDR1 is SGHRS, CDR2 YFSETQ, per germline. The CDR3: CASSLAGRTGGAGNEQFF. DNA of the CDR3: TGCGCCAGCAGCTTGGCCGGCCGTACAGGGGGCGCCGGGAATGAGCAGTTCTTC.

J is TRBJ1-2 and V is TRBV5-6, with 11 bases fitting TRBD1. The CDR3 spans 14 residues. V gave up 2 bases and J gave up 8 bases; unmatched junction bases: 5. The germline CDR1 and CDR2 sequences are SGHDT and YYEEEE. The CDR3 region is CASSFGQGAGGYTF. CDR3 DNA sequence: TGTGCCAGCAGCTTTGGACAGGGGGCAGGGGGCTACACCTTC.

As for this clone: Mismatch with germline at one junction end may stem from a read error. The rearrangement links TRBV7-7 to TRBJ2-5; D unresolved. CDR1 is SSHAT, CDR2 FNYEAQ, per germline (reference sequence). The CDR3 runs to 15 residues. CDR3 amino acids: CASSAYMGLQETQYF. CDR3 nucleotide sequence: TGTGCTAGCAGCGCGTATATGGGTTTACAAGAGACCCAGTACTTC.

The rearrangement links TRBV9 to TRBJ2-1, with D tentatively TRBD1 or TRBD2 (5 bases each). This CDR3 spans 20 amino acids. In germline, CDR1 is SGDLS, CDR2 YYNGEE. Trimming shortened V by 4 bases and J by 3 bases, and 29 bases separated the two germline ends. The CDR3 region is CASSPTTRLAHRNYYNEQFF. CDR3 DNA sequence: TGTGCCAGCAGCCCTACGACGCGGCTAGCTCACAGGAATTACTACAATGAGCAGTTCTTC.

This chain connects TRBV30 to TRBJ1-2; D call uncertain. There are 14 residues in the CDR3. V lost 3 bases to trimming and J lost 6 bases, with 17 bases between them. CDR1 and CDR2 from the germline V gene are GTSNPN and SVGIG (reference sequence). CDR3 sequence (DNA): TGTGCCTGGAGAAAGAGGACGCGAAACGATGGCTACACCTTC. This encodes CAWRKRTRNDGYTF.